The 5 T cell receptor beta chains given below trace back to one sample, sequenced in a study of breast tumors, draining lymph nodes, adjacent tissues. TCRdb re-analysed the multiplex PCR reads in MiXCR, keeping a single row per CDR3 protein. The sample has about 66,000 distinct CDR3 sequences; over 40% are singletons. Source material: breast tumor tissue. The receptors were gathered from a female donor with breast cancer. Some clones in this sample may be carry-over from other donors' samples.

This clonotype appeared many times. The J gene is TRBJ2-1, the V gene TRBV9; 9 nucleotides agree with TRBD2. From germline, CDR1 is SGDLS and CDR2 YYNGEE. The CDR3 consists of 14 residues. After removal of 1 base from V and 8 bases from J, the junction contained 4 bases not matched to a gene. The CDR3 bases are TGTGCCAGCAGCGTACTGATAGCGGGGGATGAGCAGTTCTTC. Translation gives CASSVLIAGDEQFF. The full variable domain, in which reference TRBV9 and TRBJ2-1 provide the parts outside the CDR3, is DSGVTQTPKHLITATGQRVTLRCSPRSGDLSVYWYQQSLDQGLQFLIQYYNGEERAKGNILERFSAQQFPDLHSELNLSSLELGDSALYFCASSVLIAGDEQFFGPGTRLTVL.

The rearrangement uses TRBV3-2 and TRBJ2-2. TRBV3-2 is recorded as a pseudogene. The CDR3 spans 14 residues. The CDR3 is CASSQDPNDRELFF. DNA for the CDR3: TGTGCCAGCAGCCAAGATCCGAACGACAGGGAGCTGTTTTTT.

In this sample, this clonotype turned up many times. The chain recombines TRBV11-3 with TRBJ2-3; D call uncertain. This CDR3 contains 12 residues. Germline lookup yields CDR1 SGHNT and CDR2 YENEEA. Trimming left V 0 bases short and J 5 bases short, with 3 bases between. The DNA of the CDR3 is TGTGCCAGCAGCTTAGACAGAGATACGCAGTATTTT. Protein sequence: CASSLDRDTQYF.

The CDR3 reads CATTMIAGGPDTQYF. Here the CDR3 DNA reads TGTGCCACGACGATGATAGCGGGAGGTCCAGATACGCAGTATTTT. The rearrangement uses TRBV25-1 and TRBJ2-3; 10 bases fit TRBD2. J gave up 4 bases and V 10 bases, and 11 bases lay outside the gene matches. The CDR3 consists of 15 residues. Germline V CDR1 and CDR2: MGHDK, SYGVNS. The complete variable domain, with remaining parts taken from reference TRBV25-1 and TRBJ2-3, reads EADIYQTPRYLVIGTGKKITLECSQTMGHDKMYWYQQDPGMELHLIHYSYGVNSTEKGDLSSESTVSRIRTEHFPLTLESARPSHTSQYLCATTMIAGGPDTQYFGPGTRLTVL.

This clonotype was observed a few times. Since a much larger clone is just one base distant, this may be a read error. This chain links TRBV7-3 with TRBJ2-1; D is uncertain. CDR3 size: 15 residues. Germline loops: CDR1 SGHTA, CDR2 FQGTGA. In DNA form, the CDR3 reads TGTGCCAGCAGCTTAATCCGGCTGAACTACAATGAGCAGCTCTTC. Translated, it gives CASSLIRLNYNEQLF.